This note documents a single TCR beta chain sequence. The target of this receptor is not known. No much larger clonotype is one base removed from it; base qualities were not supplied. Including the terminal cysteine and phenylalanine, the CDR3 comprises 13 residues. The sequence is cut down to CDR3 DNA, 39 bases in frame from base 1. Per the germline V gene, MNHEY is the CDR1 and SVGAGI is the CDR2. V trim: 6 bases; J trim: 13 bases; unmatched bases: 10. These data are taken from a study of control samples from healthy donors and cancer patients (dated by TCRdb to 2019 to 2021). Library preparation was by the immunoSEQ multiplex PCR assay. The table comes from immuneACCESS by way of TCRdb, which keeps in-frame sequences with V and J called. Part of the clones is missing from these tables; in studies checked, under half for an unresolved V gene and the rest for unknown reasons. The sample yields about 35,000 clones; around 83% were counted once. The ten largest clones capture about 1.6% of the sample.

The chain was built from TRBV6-5 and TRBJ2-3, and 10 bases in between align with TRBD1. The specimen was PBMCs. The source is a woman aged 40 to 49 with lung cancer. The CDR3 region has the sequence CASRRQGAGGEYF. The DNA reads as follows: TGTGCCAGCAGGCGACAGGGGGCGGGTGGTGAGTATTTT.